Below, one T cell receptor beta chain is given with its context. Its antigen remains unknown. The PCR used 60 Vbeta and 13 Jbeta primers. Produced via immunoSEQ multiplex PCR; TCRdb's table is partial and in-frame only. The repertoire holds some 140,000 clones, approximately 71% seen once, with 2% to 2.5% in the top ten. This sample is part of a study of cytomegalovirus exposure and HLA in healthy donors. Study outcomes and limitations: Later analysis demonstrated an association between a missense DCLRE1C variant and TCR beta V- and J-gene trimming.

Sequencing input: PBMCs. The sequence derives from a man aged 25 to 40 in good health and CMV-seronegative.

This CDR3 reads CASSQTTSGYSYEQYF. The CDR3, as DNA: TGCGCCAGCAGCCAAACGACTAGCGGGTACTCCTACGAGCAGTACTTC. V gene TRBV4-1 combines with J gene TRBJ2-7; 10 positions agree with TRBD2. V dropped 2 bases and J dropped 0; count of bases not matched to a gene: 4. The CDR3 contains 16 residues. Germline CDR1 MGHRA, CDR2 YSYEKL.